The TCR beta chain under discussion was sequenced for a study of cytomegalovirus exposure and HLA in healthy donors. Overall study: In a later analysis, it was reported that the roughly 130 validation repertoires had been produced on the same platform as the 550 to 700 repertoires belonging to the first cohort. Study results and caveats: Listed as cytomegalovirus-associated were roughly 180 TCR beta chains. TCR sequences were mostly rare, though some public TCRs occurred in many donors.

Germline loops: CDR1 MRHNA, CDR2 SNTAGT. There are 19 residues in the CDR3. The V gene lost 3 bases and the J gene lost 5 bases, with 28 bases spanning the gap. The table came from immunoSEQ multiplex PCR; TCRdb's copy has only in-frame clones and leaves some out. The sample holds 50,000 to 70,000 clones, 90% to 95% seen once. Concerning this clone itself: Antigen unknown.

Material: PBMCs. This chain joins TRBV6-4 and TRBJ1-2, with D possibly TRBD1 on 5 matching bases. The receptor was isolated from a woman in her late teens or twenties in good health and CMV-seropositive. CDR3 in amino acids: CASSEGVKRAAVSLYGYTF. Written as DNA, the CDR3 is TGTGCCAGCAGTGAAGGGGTGAAACGGGCGGCGGTATCTCTGTATGGCTACACCTTC.